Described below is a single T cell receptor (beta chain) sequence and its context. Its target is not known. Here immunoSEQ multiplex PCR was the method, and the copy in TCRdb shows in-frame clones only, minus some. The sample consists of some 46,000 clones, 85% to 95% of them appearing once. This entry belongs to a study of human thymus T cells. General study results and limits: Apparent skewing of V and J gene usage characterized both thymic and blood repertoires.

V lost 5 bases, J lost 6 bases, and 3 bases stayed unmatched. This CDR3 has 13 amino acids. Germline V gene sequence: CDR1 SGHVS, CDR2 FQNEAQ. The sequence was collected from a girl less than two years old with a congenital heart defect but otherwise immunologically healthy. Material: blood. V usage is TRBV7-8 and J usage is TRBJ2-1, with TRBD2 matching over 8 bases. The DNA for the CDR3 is TGTGCCAGCAGCCGAGCGGGAGTCAATGAGCAGTTCTTC. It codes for CASSRAGVNEQFF.